What follows are 20 T cell receptor beta chains derived from one specimen sequenced in a study of blood T cell repertoires in COVID-19. Libraries were prepared by immunoSEQ multiplex PCR; TCRdb keeps only in-frame clonotypes and omits some of them. The data show 300,000 to 400,000 clones, roughly 90% seen once. Specimen: peripheral blood. The receptors stem from a woman aged 55-69 years with COVID-19, enrolled during active disease.

The gene calls are TRBV4-3 and TRBJ2-1; 7 nucleotides agree with TRBD2. CDR3 length: 15 residues. The germline gives CDR1 LGHNA, CDR2 YSLEER. J lost 10 bases, V lost 4 bases, and 13 bases had no gene match. Written as DNA, the CDR3 is TGCGCCAGCAGCCTCAGCGGGACTGCCATCAGGGAGCAGTTCTTC. Translating it yields CASSLSGTAIREQFF.

This chain connects TRBV6-6 to TRBJ1-2; D is uncertain. Germline-derived CDR1 and CDR2 are MNHNY and SVGAGI (reference sequence). V lost 5 bases and J 4 bases, leaving 17 bases between the germline ends. The length of the CDR3 is 15 residues. The CDR3 is CASSTQTHEGYGYTF. The DNA of the CDR3 is TGTGCCAGCAGTACCCAAACTCATGAGGGCTATGGCTACACCTTC.

Turning to this clone: Additional DNA sequences in this sample encode the identical CDR3. J is TRBJ1-1 and V is TRBV5-1, with D possibly TRBD1 on 5 matching bases. The V end lost 0 bases, the J end lost 4 bases, and 13 bases lay between the germline ends. Germline V gene sequence: CDR1 SGHRS, CDR2 YFSETQ. This CDR3 comprises 15 residues. In DNA form, the CDR3 reads TGCGCCAGCAGCTTGGTGGGGGAGGGGAGCACTGAAGCTTTCTTT. Its protein product is CASSLVGEGSTEAFF.

The chain recombines TRBV18 with TRBJ1-1; possibly TRBD1 for D (5 bases). The V end was cut by 4 bases, the J end by 0 bases, with 9 bases between. The CDR3 loop spans 14 amino acids. Germline V CDR1 and CDR2: KGHSH, LQKENI. CDR3 region: CASSQRDLNTEAFF. Here the CDR3 DNA reads TGTGCCAGCTCACAAAGGGACTTGAACACTGAAGCTTTCTTT.

This clone was found a few times. The chain links TRBV7-9 to TRBJ1-2; 8 nucleotides align to TRBD1. V was pared by 7 bases and J by 11 bases, with 9 bases of the junction left unmatched. From germline, CDR1 is SEHNR and CDR2 FQNEAQ (reference sequence). CDR3 length: 12 amino acids. CDR3: CASNIGQGSYTF. The DNA of the CDR3 is TGTGCCAGCAACATCGGACAGGGATCGTACACCTTC.

This chain links TRBV5-4 with TRBJ1-1; D gene ambiguous. Germline loops: CDR1 SGHNT, CDR2 YYREEE (reference sequence). This CDR3 spans 14 amino acids. V shed 0 bases and J shed 1 base, with 7 bases lying between them. CDR3 loop: CASSLGSWNTEAFF. CDR3 nucleotide sequence: TGTGCCAGCAGCTTGGGTTCGTGGAACACTGAAGCTTTCTTT.

The chain is built from TRBV2 and TRBJ1-2; a possible D gene is TRBD1 (5 bases). Trimming took 7 bases from V and 8 from J, leaving 14 bases between them. CDR1 is SNHLY and CDR2 is FYNNEI in the germline V gene. The CDR3 has 12 residues. The CDR3 is CASTGDREGYTF. The CDR3 nucleotides read TGTGCCAGCACGGGGGATCGGGAAGGCTACACCTTC. The complete variable domain, with remaining parts taken from reference TRBV2 and TRBJ1-2, reads EPEVTQTPSHQVTQMGQEVILRCVPISNHLYFYWYRQILGQKVEFLVSFYNNEISEKSEIFDDQFSVERPDGSNFTLKIRSTKLEDSAMYFCASTGDREGYTFGSGTRLTVV.

The V call is TRBV19, the J call TRBJ1-6; D remains ambiguous. CDR1 LNHDA and CDR2 SQIVND come from the germline V gene (reference sequence). V was trimmed by 4 bases and J by 10 bases, leaving 14 bases between them. The CDR3 is 14 residues long. Here the CDR3 DNA reads TGTGCCAGTAGTAGCGGGGTTAGATGGTCACCCCTCCACTTT. Its protein is CASSSGVRWSPLHF.

Comment on this clone: Other DNA sequences from this sample encode an identical CDR3 as well. V gene TRBV7-3 combines with J gene TRBJ1-1; D is ambiguous. This CDR3 has 13 amino acids. Germline V gene sequence: CDR1 SGHTA, CDR2 FQGTGA. V lost 2 bases to trimming and J lost 1 base, with 5 bases between them. The CDR3: CASSLGRNTEAFF. Written as DNA, the CDR3 is TGTGCCAGCAGCTTAGGGAGGAACACTGAAGCTTTCTTT. The variable domain in full, completed from reference TRBV7-3 and TRBJ1-1, reads GAGVSQTPSNKVTEKGKYVELRCDPISGHTALYWYRQSLGQGPEFLIYFQGTGAADDSGLPNDRFFAVRPEGSVSTLKIQRTERGDSAVYLCASSLGRNTEAFFGQGTRLTVV.

The chain uses TRBV6-2 or TRBV6-3 and TRBJ2-3; no reliable D call. The CDR3 runs 14 residues. V was trimmed by 2 bases and J by 10 bases, leaving 16 bases between them. Germline V CDR1 and CDR2: MNHEY, SVGEGT. The CDR3 nucleotides are TGTGCCAGCAGTTACCCCCAACCTCGGTCGGCGCAGTATTTT. Its translation: CASSYPQPRSAQYF.

The chain recombines TRBV30 with TRBJ1-5; D is unresolved. There are 15 residues in the CDR3. The germline V gene encodes CDR1 GTSNPN and CDR2 SVGIG (reference sequence). V shed 0 bases and J shed 4 bases, with 13 bases lying between them. CDR3 sequence: CAWSVRGLINQPQHF. The CDR3 DNA sequence: TGTGCCTGGAGTGTACGTGGGCTTATTAATCAGCCCCAGCATTTT. Full variable domain (missing parts from reference TRBV30 and TRBJ1-5): SQTIHQWPATLVQPVGSPLSLECTVEGTSNPNLYWYRQAAGRGLQLLFYSVGIGQISSEVPQNLSASRPQDRQFILSSKKLLLSDSGFYLCAWSVRGLINQPQHFGDGTRLSIL.

This rearrangement joins TRBV6-5 to TRBJ1-2, with TRBD1 matching over 10 bases. Unmatched junction bases numbered 4, after V lost 5 bases and J lost 4 bases. The CDR3 runs to 14 residues. Per the germline V gene, CDR1 is MNHEY and CDR2 is SVGAGI. The CDR3 sequence is CASSTRDRGYGYTF. DNA of the CDR3: TGTGCCAGCAGTACCCGGGACAGGGGCTATGGCTACACCTTC.

The chain recombines TRBV7-8 with TRBJ1-5; 10 positions match TRBD1. Unmatched junction bases numbered 2, after V lost 6 bases and J lost 3 bases. Germline CDR1 and CDR2: SGHVS and FQNEAQ. There are 14 residues in the CDR3. For the CDR3, the DNA is TGTGCCAGCAGGGGACAGGGGAACAATCAGCCCCAGCATTTT. It codes for CASRGQGNNQPQHF.

This sequence joins TRBV29-1 and TRBJ1-2; D gene unclear. Germline values: CDR1 SQVTM, CDR2 ANQGSEA. Deletions cut 5 bases from V and 5 bases from J, with 6 bases between. The CDR3 loop spans 10 amino acids. The CDR3 protein is CSVFQYGYTF. Here the CDR3 DNA reads TGCAGCGTTTTCCAGTATGGCTACACCTTC.

The V and J genes are TRBV30 and TRBJ2-2; D is possibly TRBD2 (5 bases). CDR1 GTSNPN and CDR2 SVGIG come from the germline V gene (reference sequence). Trimming stripped 0 bases from V and 7 bases from J, with 9 bases between. The CDR3 loop spans 13 amino acids. CDR3 DNA: TGTGCCTGGAGTGTCCGGGCGGGCGGGGAGCTGTTTTTT. It is translated as CAWSVRAGGELFF.

The chain joins TRBV9 to TRBJ2-1; 8 positions agree with TRBD1. Germline V gene sequence: CDR1 SGDLS, CDR2 YYNGEE. V lost 3 bases, J lost 1 base, and 3 bases stayed unmatched. There are 15 residues in the CDR3. The CDR3 coding sequence is TGTGCCAGCAGCGAACAGGGGGTATCCTACAATGAGCAGTTCTTC. This sequence encodes CASSEQGVSYNEQFF.

This chain joins TRBV15 and TRBJ2-7; TRBD2 agrees at 16 bases. J lost 6 bases, V lost 7 bases, and 9 bases had no gene match. The CDR3 totals 16 residues. Germline assignment: CDR1 LNHNV and CDR2 YYDKDF (reference sequence). The CDR3 nucleotides are TGTGCCACCAACCCGGGACTAGCGGGGGGGAGGAGCGAGCAGTACTTC. It yields the protein CATNPGLAGGRSEQYF.

The J gene is TRBJ2-5, the V gene TRBV10-2; TRBD2 matches 7 bases. In germline, CDR1 is WSHSY, CDR2 SAAADI. V trimming: 4 bases; J trimming: 5 bases; junction bases outside the gene matches: 4. The CDR3 runs 13 residues. The CDR3 nucleotides read TGCGCCAGCAGTGGGGACTATAGGGAGACCCAGTACTTC. This codes for CASSGDYRETQYF.

This chain uses TRBV4-1 with TRBJ2-3; tentative D call: TRBD2 (5 bases). Germline V gene data show CDR1 as MGHRA and CDR2 as YSYEKL. V lost 8 bases to trimming and J lost 6 bases, with 18 bases between them. The CDR3 spans 14 residues. CDR3 in DNA: TGCGCCAGCGCCATCTCACTAGTAGCTGATACGCAGTATTTT. This encodes CASAISLVADTQYF.

This clone was seen just once. The rearrangement uses TRBV7-2 and TRBJ2-7, with D possibly being TRBD2 (5 bases). This CDR3 contains 14 residues. Germline V gives CDR1 SGHTA, CDR2 FQGNSA. V was clipped by 5 bases and J by 5 bases, with 16 bases between them. The chain's CDR3 is CASSTDRGGNEQYF. Here the CDR3 DNA reads TGTGCCAGCAGCACCGACCGGGGTGGGAACGAGCAGTACTTC.